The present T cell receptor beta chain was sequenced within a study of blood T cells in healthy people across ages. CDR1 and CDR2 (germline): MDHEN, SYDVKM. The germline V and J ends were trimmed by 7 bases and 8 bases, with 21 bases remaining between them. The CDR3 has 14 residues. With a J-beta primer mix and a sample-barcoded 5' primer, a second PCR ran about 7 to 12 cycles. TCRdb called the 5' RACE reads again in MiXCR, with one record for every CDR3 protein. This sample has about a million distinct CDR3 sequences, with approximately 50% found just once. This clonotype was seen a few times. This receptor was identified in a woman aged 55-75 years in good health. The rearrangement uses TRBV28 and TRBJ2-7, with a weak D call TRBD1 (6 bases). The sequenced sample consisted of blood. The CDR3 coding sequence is TGTGCCAGCACCCCCGGGACACGGATATACCAGCAGTACTTC. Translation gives CASTPGTRIYQQYF.